A selection of T cell receptor beta chains follows, all from one sample in a study of control samples from healthy donors and cancer patients. Sequenced by immunoSEQ multiplex PCR; TCRdb stores in-frame clones only, minus some. The sample lists 100,000 to 150,000 clones, about nine tenths occurring once. Input material: blood. The receptors were sampled from a young woman in good health. CDR3s include the opening cysteine and the closing phenylalanine or tryptophan. The D gene is left open where the match is weak. A row's size may be missing; if present it is once, few, many or a size class.

J gene: TRBJ2-5
V gene: TRBV7-2
D gene: TRBD2
clone size: .
CDR3 protein: CASSLGLAGGRMDF
CDR3 DNA: TGTGCCAGCAGCTTAGGCCTAGCGGGGGGCCGCATGGACTTC

J gene: TRBJ2-3
V gene: TRBV5-4
D gene: .
clone size: .
CDR3 protein: CASSSPAGADTQYF
CDR3 DNA: TGTGCCAGCAGCTCCCCCGCCGGGGCAGATACGCAGTATTTT

J gene: TRBJ2-2
V gene: TRBV7-9
D gene: TRBD2
clone size: .
CDR3 protein: CASSQLAGANTGELFF
CDR3 DNA: TGTGCCAGCAGCCAGCTAGCGGGGGCGAACACCGGGGAGCTGTTTTTT

J gene: TRBJ1-1
V gene: TRBV3-1/TRBV3-2
D gene: .
clone size: few
CDR3 protein: CASSQEYDTEAFF
CDR3 DNA: TGTGCCAGCAGCCAAGAGTATGACACTGAAGCTTTCTTT

J gene: TRBJ1-5
V gene: TRBV3-1/TRBV3-2
D gene: TRBD1
clone size: .
CDR3 protein: CASKAPGQGSSNQPQHF
CDR3 DNA: TGTGCCAGCAAAGCCCCGGGACAGGGTAGTAGCAATCAGCCCCAGCATTTT

J gene: TRBJ2-1
V gene: TRBV3-1/TRBV3-2
D gene: .
clone size: once
CDR3 protein: CASSYNGGYNEQFF
CDR3 DNA: TGTGCCAGCAGCTATAACGGGGGTTACAATGAGCAGTTCTTC

J gene: TRBJ2-5
V gene: TRBV3-1/TRBV3-2
D gene: TRBD1
clone size: .
CDR3 protein: CASSQDPEVGQGIETQYF
CDR3 DNA: TGTGCCAGCAGCCAAGACCCTGAAGTCGGACAGGGGATAGAGACCCAGTACTTC

J gene: TRBJ1-5
V gene: TRBV30
D gene: TRBD1
clone size: many
CDR3 protein: CAWRDRGGGGRDQPQHF
CDR3 DNA: TGTGCCTGGAGGGACAGGGGGGGAGGAGGGCGCGATCAGCCCCAGCATTTT

J gene: TRBJ2-1
V gene: TRBV6-2/TRBV6-3
D gene: .
clone size: .
CDR3 protein: CASSYEVDSYNEQFF
CDR3 DNA: TGTGCCAGCAGTTACGAGGTCGACTCCTACAATGAGCAGTTCTTC

J gene: TRBJ1-2
V gene: TRBV28
D gene: TRBD1
clone size: .
CDR3 protein: CASTQWTGVPRDYGYTF
CDR3 DNA: TGTGCCAGCACTCAATGGACAGGGGTCCCTCGGGACTATGGCTACACCTTC

J gene: TRBJ2-1
V gene: TRBV7-9
D gene: TRBD2
clone size: .
CDR3 protein: CASSPRTSGGGNEQFF
CDR3 DNA: TGTGCCAGCAGCCCCCGGACTAGCGGAGGGGGTAATGAGCAGTTCTTC

J gene: TRBJ2-1
V gene: TRBV27
D gene: TRBD1
clone size: .
CDR3 protein: CASSLARGNEQFF
CDR3 DNA: TGTGCCAGCAGTTTGGCCAGGGGGAATGAGCAGTTCTTC

J gene: TRBJ1-2
V gene: TRBV4-2
D gene: TRBD1
clone size: once
CDR3 protein: CASSQETRFAVLQGAHGYTF
CDR3 DNA: TGTGCCAGCAGCCAGGAAACCCGATTCGCCGTGTTACAGGGGGCTCATGGCTACACCTTC

J gene: TRBJ2-7
V gene: TRBV6-5
D gene: .
clone size: .
CDR3 protein: CASSRAYEQYF
CDR3 DNA: TGTGCCAGCAGCAGGGCCTACGAGCAGTACTTC

J gene: TRBJ2-3
V gene: TRBV1
D gene: .
clone size: .
CDR3 protein: CTSSHSFGGITDTQYF
CDR3 DNA: TGCACCAGCAGCCATTCGTTTGGCGGGATCACAGATACGCAGTATTTT

J gene: TRBJ2-7
V gene: TRBV30
D gene: TRBD1
clone size: .
CDR3 protein: CAWTQGTDSYEQYF
CDR3 DNA: TGTGCCTGGACCCAAGGGACAGATTCCTACGAGCAGTACTTC

J gene: TRBJ2-3
V gene: TRBV5-8
D gene: TRBD2
clone size: .
CDR3 protein: CASSPRRGGWADTQYF
CDR3 DNA: TGTGCCAGCAGTCCCCGGCGGGGGGGCTGGGCAGATACGCAGTATTTT

J gene: TRBJ2-7
V gene: TRBV28
D gene: .
clone size: .
CDR3 protein: CASMGRRRGIGDEQYF
CDR3 DNA: TGTGCCAGCATGGGACGACGGAGGGGGATTGGGGACGAGCAGTACTTC

J gene: TRBJ2-2
V gene: TRBV14
D gene: .
clone size: .
CDR3 protein: CASRDRRQAGELFF
CDR3 DNA: TGTGCCAGCAGAGACCGAAGACAGGCCGGGGAGCTGTTTTTT

J gene: TRBJ2-1
V gene: TRBV5-4
D gene: TRBD2
clone size: .
CDR3 protein: CASSSSGTSKNEQFF
CDR3 DNA: TGTGCCAGCAGTTCATCCGGGACTAGCAAGAATGAGCAGTTCTTC

J gene: TRBJ2-5
V gene: TRBV7-3
D gene: .
clone size: few
CDR3 protein: CASKGRMQETQYF
CDR3 DNA: TGTGCCAGCAAGGGACGAATGCAAGAGACCCAGTACTTC

J gene: TRBJ1-5
V gene: TRBV2
D gene: .
clone size: once
CDR3 protein: CASSEFGPEPQHF
CDR3 DNA: TGTGCCAGCAGTGAATTCGGTCCGGAGCCCCAGCATTTT

J gene: TRBJ2-7
V gene: TRBV13
D gene: .
clone size: .
CDR3 protein: CASSFQMSSYEQYF
CDR3 DNA: TGTGCCAGCAGCTTTCAGATGAGCTCCTACGAGCAGTACTTC

J gene: TRBJ1-6
V gene: TRBV30
D gene: .
clone size: .
CDR3 protein: CAWSQDYNSPLHF
CDR3 DNA: TGTGCCTGGAGTCAAGATTATAATTCACCCCTCCACTTT

J gene: TRBJ1-5
V gene: TRBV7-2
D gene: .
clone size: .
CDR3 protein: CASSLEGSWYQPQHF
CDR3 DNA: TGTGCCAGCAGCTTAGAAGGTAGCTGGTATCAGCCCCAGCATTTT

J gene: TRBJ1-6
V gene: TRBV6-6
D gene: TRBD1
clone size: .
CDR3 protein: CASSPVGQSSYNSPLHF
CDR3 DNA: TGTGCCAGCAGTCCGGTGGGACAGAGCTCCTATAATTCACCCCTCCACTTT

J gene: TRBJ2-5
V gene: TRBV24-1
D gene: .
clone size: once
CDR3 protein: CATSDLQAGQETQYF
CDR3 DNA: TGTGCCACCAGTGATTTGCAAGCTGGGCAAGAGACCCAGTACTTC

J gene: TRBJ1-3
V gene: TRBV19
D gene: TRBD1
clone size: .
CDR3 protein: CASSIRGQGLSGNTIYF
CDR3 DNA: TGTGCCAGTAGTATTCGAGGACAGGGCCTCTCTGGAAACACCATATATTTT

J gene: TRBJ2-3
V gene: TRBV30
D gene: .
clone size: .
CDR3 protein: CAWSPRVGVSDTQYF
CDR3 DNA: TGTGCCTGGAGCCCGAGGGTGGGGGTCTCAGATACGCAGTATTTT

J gene: TRBJ2-3
V gene: TRBV24-1
D gene: .
clone size: .
CDR3 protein: CATSDSARDPTQYF
CDR3 DNA: TGTGCCACCAGTGATTCAGCCAGGGACCCTACGCAGTATTTT

J gene: TRBJ2-3
V gene: TRBV6-5
D gene: TRBD1
clone size: .
CDR3 protein: CASRGGRGDTQYF
CDR3 DNA: TGTGCCAGCAGAGGGGGCCGGGGAGATACGCAGTATTTT

J gene: TRBJ1-4
V gene: TRBV28
D gene: TRBD1
clone size: few
CDR3 protein: CASSWDRGREKLFF
CDR3 DNA: TGTGCCAGCAGTTGGGACAGGGGGCGAGAAAAACTGTTTTTT

J gene: TRBJ1-1
V gene: TRBV5-1
D gene: TRBD1
clone size: .
CDR3 protein: CASSSGQVNTEAFF
CDR3 DNA: TGCGCCAGCAGCTCGGGACAGGTGAACACTGAAGCTTTCTTT

J gene: TRBJ2-3
V gene: TRBV7-2
D gene: TRBD2
clone size: .
CDR3 protein: CASSFLAGGTDTQYF
CDR3 DNA: TGTGCCAGCAGCTTCCTAGCGGGAGGCACAGATACGCAGTATTTT

J gene: TRBJ1-1
V gene: TRBV10-2
D gene: .
clone size: .
CDR3 protein: CASGGRFNTEAFF
CDR3 DNA: TGCGCCAGCGGGGGACGGTTCAACACTGAAGCTTTCTTT

J gene: TRBJ1-5
V gene: TRBV4-3
D gene: .
clone size: .
CDR3 protein: CASSEDRNQPQHF
CDR3 DNA: TGCGCCAGCAGCGAGGATCGCAATCAGCCCCAGCATTTT

J gene: TRBJ1-6
V gene: TRBV25-1
D gene: .
clone size: once
CDR3 protein: CASSDTGNSPLHF
CDR3 DNA: TGTGCCAGCAGTGATACAGGGAATTCACCCCTCCACTTT

J gene: TRBJ2-7
V gene: TRBV7-6
D gene: TRBD2
clone size: .
CDR3 protein: CASSSSGTSGSEQYF
CDR3 DNA: TGTGCCAGCAGCTCCTCCGGGACTAGCGGGAGCGAGCAGTACTTC

J gene: TRBJ2-5
V gene: TRBV5-5
D gene: .
clone size: .
CDR3 protein: CASSPRLLQETQYF
CDR3 DNA: TGTGCCAGCAGCCCCAGGTTACTTCAGGAGACCCAGTACTTC

J gene: TRBJ2-1
V gene: TRBV9
D gene: .
clone size: .
CDR3 protein: CASSVASNEQFF
CDR3 DNA: TGTGCCAGCAGCGTAGCTAGCAATGAGCAGTTCTTC

J gene: TRBJ1-2
V gene: TRBV7-9
D gene: .
clone size: .
CDR3 protein: CASSTPLSAYYGYTF
CDR3 DNA: TGTGCCAGCAGCACGCCCCTTTCTGCTTACTATGGCTACACCTTC

J gene: TRBJ1-6
V gene: TRBV7-9
D gene: .
clone size: .
CDR3 protein: CASSLQSPYSPLHF
CDR3 DNA: TGTGCCAGCAGCTTACAGTCCCCATATTCACCCCTCCACTTT

J gene: TRBJ1-2
V gene: TRBV28
D gene: .
clone size: many
CDR3 protein: CASSRDALGYTF
CDR3 DNA: TGTGCCAGCAGTCGGGACGCCCTTGGCTACACCTTC

J gene: TRBJ1-1
V gene: TRBV6-1
D gene: TRBD1
clone size: .
CDR3 protein: CASSEAGTGGTEAFF
CDR3 DNA: TGTGCCAGCAGTGAAGCCGGGACAGGGGGAACTGAAGCTTTCTTT

J gene: TRBJ1-2
V gene: TRBV24-1
D gene: TRBD1
clone size: once
CDR3 protein: CATSELRQGYGYTF
CDR3 DNA: TGTGCCACCAGTGAGTTACGACAGGGGTATGGCTACACCTTC

J gene: TRBJ2-2
V gene: TRBV10-2
D gene: .
clone size: once
CDR3 protein: CASSIGPLDTGELFF
CDR3 DNA: TGCGCCAGCAGTATTGGACCATTAGACACCGGGGAGCTGTTTTTT

J gene: TRBJ2-3
V gene: TRBV9
D gene: TRBD1
clone size: .
CDR3 protein: CASSPRGGQGADTQYF
CDR3 DNA: TGTGCCAGCAGCCCACGAGGGGGACAGGGGGCAGATACGCAGTATTTT

J gene: TRBJ1-3
V gene: TRBV5-1
D gene: .
clone size: .
CDR3 protein: CASSADMMVGNTIYF
CDR3 DNA: TGCGCCAGCAGCGCGGACATGATGGTTGGAAACACCATATATTTT

J gene: TRBJ2-3
V gene: TRBV28
D gene: TRBD2
clone size: .
CDR3 protein: CASSLQTGTSGISTDTQYF
CDR3 DNA: TGTGCCAGCAGTTTACAAACCGGGACTAGCGGGATTAGCACAGATACGCAGTATTTT